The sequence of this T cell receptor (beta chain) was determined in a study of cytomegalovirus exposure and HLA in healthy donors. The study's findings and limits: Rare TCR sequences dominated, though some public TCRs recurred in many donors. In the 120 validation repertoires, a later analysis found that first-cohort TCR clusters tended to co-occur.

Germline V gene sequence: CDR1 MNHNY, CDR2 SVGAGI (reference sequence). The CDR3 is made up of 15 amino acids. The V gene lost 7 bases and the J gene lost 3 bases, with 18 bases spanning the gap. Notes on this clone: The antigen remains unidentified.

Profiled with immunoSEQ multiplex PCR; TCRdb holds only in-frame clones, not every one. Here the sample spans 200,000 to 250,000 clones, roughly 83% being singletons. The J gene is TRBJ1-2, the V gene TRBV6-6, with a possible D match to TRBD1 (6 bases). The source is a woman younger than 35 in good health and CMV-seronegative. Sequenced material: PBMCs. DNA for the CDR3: TGTGCCAGCACGGGAACAGGGTCTCCAGACTATGGCTACACCTTC. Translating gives CASTGTGSPDYGYTF.